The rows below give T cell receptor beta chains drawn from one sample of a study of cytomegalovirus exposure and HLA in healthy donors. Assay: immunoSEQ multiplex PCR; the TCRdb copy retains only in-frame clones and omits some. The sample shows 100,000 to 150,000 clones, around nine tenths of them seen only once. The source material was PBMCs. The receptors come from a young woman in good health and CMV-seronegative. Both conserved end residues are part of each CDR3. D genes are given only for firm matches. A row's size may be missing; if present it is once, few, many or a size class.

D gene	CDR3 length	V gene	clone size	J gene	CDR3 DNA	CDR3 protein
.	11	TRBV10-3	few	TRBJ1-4	TGTGCCATCAGTGAAGGAGCGGTACTGTTTTTT	CAISEGAVLFF
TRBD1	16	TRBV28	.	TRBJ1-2	TGTGCCAGCAGTTTACAAGCAGGGGGCGTGGGTAATGGCTACACCTTC	CASSLQAGGVGNGYTF
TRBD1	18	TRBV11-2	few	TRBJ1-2	TGTGCCAGCAGCCCTGATCCGTCGGGACAGGGAATTAACTATGGCTACACCTTC	CASSPDPSGQGINYGYTF
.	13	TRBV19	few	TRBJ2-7	TGTGCCAGTAGTAATGTCAGATCCAGTGAGCAGTACTTC	CASSNVRSSEQYF
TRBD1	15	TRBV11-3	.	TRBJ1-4	TGTGCCAGCAGCCGGTGGACAGGAGATAATGAAAAACTGTTTTTT	CASSRWTGDNEKLFF
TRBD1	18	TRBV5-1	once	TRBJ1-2	TGCGCCAGCAGCTTGTACGGGATTCGGGACAGGGGGGACTATGGCTACACCTTC	CASSLYGIRDRGDYGYTF
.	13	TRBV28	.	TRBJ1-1	TGTGCCAGCCGCCGACAGCAGAACACTGAAGCTTTCTTT	CASRRQQNTEAFF
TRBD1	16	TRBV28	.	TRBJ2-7	TGTGCCAGCAGTTCAACCCGACAGGGGCCTTCCTACGAGCAGTACTTC	CASSSTRQGPSYEQYF
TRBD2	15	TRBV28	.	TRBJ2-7	TGTGCCAGCAGCCCGGGACTAGCGGGCCACTACGAGCAGTACTTC	CASSPGLAGHYEQYF
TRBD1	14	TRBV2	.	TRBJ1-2	TGTGCCAGCAGTTCCGGACAGGGCGTATATGGCTACACCTTC	CASSSGQGVYGYTF
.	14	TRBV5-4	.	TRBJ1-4	TGTGCCAGCAGCTTGTATGGGGTATCAGGGAAACTGTTTTTT	CASSLYGVSGKLFF
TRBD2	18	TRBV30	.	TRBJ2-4	TGTGCCTGGGGCCAAACTAGCGGGGGGCCCTTAGCCAAAAACATTCAGTACTTC	CAWGQTSGGPLAKNIQYF
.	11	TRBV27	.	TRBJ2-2	TGTGCCAGCAGACGGTCCGGGGAGCTGTTTTTT	CASRRSGELFF
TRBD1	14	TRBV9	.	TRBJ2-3	TGTGCCAGCAGCGTACTTCCAGGGGGAGATACGCAGTATTTT	CASSVLPGGDTQYF
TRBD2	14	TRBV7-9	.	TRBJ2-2	TGTGCCAGCAGCCCGTGGACTAGCACCGGGGAGCTGTTTTTT	CASSPWTSTGELFF
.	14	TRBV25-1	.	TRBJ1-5	TGTGCCAGCAGTGAATCCACAGCAATTCAGCCCCAGCATTTT	CASSESTAIQPQHF
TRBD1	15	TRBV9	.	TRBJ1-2	TGTGCCAGCAGCGGAACCGGGACAGGGAACTATGGCTACACCTTC	CASSGTGTGNYGYTF
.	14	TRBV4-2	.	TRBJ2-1	TGTGCCAGCAGCCAAGAAGGGGCTGACAATGAGCAGTTCTTC	CASSQEGADNEQFF
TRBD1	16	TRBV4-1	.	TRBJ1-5	TGCGCCAGCAGCCAAGGGACAGGGAATCGCCGTCAGCCCCAGCATTTT	CASSQGTGNRRQPQHF
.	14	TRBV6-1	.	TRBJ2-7	TGTGCCAGCAGTAACAGGGAGTCTCCCTACGAGCAGTACTTC	CASSNRESPYEQYF
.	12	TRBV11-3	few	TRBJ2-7	TGTGCCAGCAGCCAAGGGGTCTACGAGCAGTACTTC	CASSQGVYEQYF
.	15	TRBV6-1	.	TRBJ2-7	TGTGCCAGCAGTGACATAGGGGGACAACCCTACGAGCAGTACTTC	CASSDIGGQPYEQYF
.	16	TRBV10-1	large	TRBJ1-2	TGCGCCAGCAGCCCCCTTGGTCTCGGAGAGCTTTATGGCTACACCTTC	CASSPLGLGELYGYTF
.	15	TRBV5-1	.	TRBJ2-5	TGCGCCAGCAGCGACCTAGGACAGATTAAAGAGACCCAGTACTTC	CASSDLGQIKETQYF
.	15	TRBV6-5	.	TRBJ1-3	TGTGCCAGCAGGTATGACAGGAGCTCTGGAAACACCATATATTTT	CASRYDRSSGNTIYF
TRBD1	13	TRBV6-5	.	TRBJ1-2	TGTGCCAGCAGCCGACAGGGCAGGAGTGGCTACACCTTC	CASSRQGRSGYTF
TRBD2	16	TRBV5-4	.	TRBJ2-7	TGTGCCAGCAGCCTTCCGGGACTAGCGGGGGAAGGGGAGCAGTACTTC	CASSLPGLAGEGEQYF
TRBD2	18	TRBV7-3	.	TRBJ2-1	TGTGCCAGCAGCCAGCAAGGCGGGGTAGCGGGAGTAGGGCATGAGCAGTTCTTC	CASSQQGGVAGVGHEQFF
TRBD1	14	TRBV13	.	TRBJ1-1	TGTGCCAGCACGACCGGGACAGGGGACACTGAAGCTTTCTTT	CASTTGTGDTEAFF
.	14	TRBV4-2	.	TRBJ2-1	TGTGCCAGCAGCTCAGCGGGCGAATACAATGAGCAGTTCTTC	CASSSAGEYNEQFF
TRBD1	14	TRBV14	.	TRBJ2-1	TGTGCCAGTGGGACAGGAGACTCCTACAATGAGCAGTTCTTC	CASGTGDSYNEQFF
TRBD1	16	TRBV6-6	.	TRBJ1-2	TGTGCCAGCAGACCGCCGCCGCCGGGACAGGTATATGGCTACACCTTC	CASRPPPPGQVYGYTF
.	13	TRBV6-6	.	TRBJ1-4	TGTGCCAGCAGGGACAGTGAAAAGTATAAACTGTTTTTT	CASRDSEKYKLFF